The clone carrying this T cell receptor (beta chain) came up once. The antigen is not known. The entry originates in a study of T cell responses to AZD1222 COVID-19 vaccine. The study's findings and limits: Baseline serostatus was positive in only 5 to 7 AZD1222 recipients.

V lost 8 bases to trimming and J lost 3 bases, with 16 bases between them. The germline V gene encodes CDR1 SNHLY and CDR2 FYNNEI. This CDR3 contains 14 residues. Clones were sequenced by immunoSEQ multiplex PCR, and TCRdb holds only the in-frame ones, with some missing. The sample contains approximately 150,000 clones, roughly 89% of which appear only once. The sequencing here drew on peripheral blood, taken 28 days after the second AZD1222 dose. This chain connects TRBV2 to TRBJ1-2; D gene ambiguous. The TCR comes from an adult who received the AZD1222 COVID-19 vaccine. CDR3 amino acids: CASGRIFPYYGYTF. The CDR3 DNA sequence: TGTGCCAGCGGAAGAATTTTCCCCTACTATGGCTACACCTTC.